The 14 T cell receptor beta chains below come from one sample, sequenced in a study of blood T cell repertoires in COVID-19. TCRdb's table, derived via immunoSEQ multiplex PCR, lists solely in-frame clones and lacks some. Of about 330,000 clones listed, approximately 85% are singletons. Material: peripheral blood. The receptors here all came from a human donor in a cohort sampled during active COVID-19.

The V call is TRBV18, the J call TRBJ1-2; no definite D call. The V gene lost 1 base and the J gene lost 6 bases, with 3 bases spanning the gap. This CDR3 has 11 amino acids. CDR1 and CDR2 from the germline V gene are KGHSH and LQKENI. CDR3 sequence (DNA): TGTGCCAGCTCACCACGCGATGGCTACACCTTC. It specifies CASSPRDGYTF.

This clone has only a few counts. This sequence joins TRBV3-1 (or the pseudogene TRBV3-2) and TRBJ1-2; TRBD1 might be the D (5 bases). CDR3 length equals 13 residues. Germline V CDR1 and CDR2: LGHDT, YNNKEL (reference sequence). Trimming shortened V by 1 base and J by 3 bases, and 6 bases separated the two germline ends. CDR3 residues: CASSQAQDYGYTF. As DNA, the CDR3 is TGTGCCAGCAGCCAAGCACAGGACTATGGCTACACCTTC.

The chain carries TRBV25-1 and TRBJ2-3, with TRBD2 as a possible D gene (5 bases). Germline lookup yields CDR1 MGHDK and CDR2 SYGVNS. The CDR3 is 13 amino acids. V shed 8 bases and J shed 5 bases, with 14 bases lying between them. CDR3 DNA: TGTGCCAGCGGAGCGGATTACGGAGATACGCAGTATTTT. The encoded protein is CASGADYGDTQYF.

The V gene is TRBV10-1, the J gene TRBJ1-2; 9 bases fit TRBD1. CDR1 WNHNN and CDR2 SYGVQD come from the germline V gene (reference sequence). This CDR3 contains 13 residues. The J segment lost 4 bases and the V segment lost 8 bases, leaving 5 bases of the junction unmatched. CDR3 DNA sequence: TGCGCCAGCCGGGACAGGGCGACCTATGGCTACACCTTC. Its protein is CASRDRATYGYTF.

This chain uses TRBV10-2 with TRBJ2-5; weak D call: TRBD2 (6 bases). V was pared by 0 bases and J by 4 bases, with 9 bases between. Germline V CDR1 and CDR2: WSHSY, SAAADI. The CDR3 totals 14 residues. CDR3 bases: TGCGCCAGCAGTGAGTCATCGGGAGCAGAGACCCAGTACTTC. It specifies CASSESSGAETQYF.

The rearrangement links TRBV6-5 to TRBJ1-6; TRBD1 agrees at 9 bases. J gave up 9 bases and V 6 bases, and 6 bases lay outside the gene matches. This CDR3 has 14 amino acids. Germline V gene sequence: CDR1 MNHEY, CDR2 SVGAGI. The CDR3 spells CASRMGQGGSPLHF. CDR3 coding DNA: TGTGCCAGCAGAATGGGACAGGGTGGTTCACCCCTCCACTTT.

The chain couples TRBV3-1 (or the pseudogene TRBV3-2) to TRBJ2-3, with 9 bases that match TRBD2. CDR3 size: 17 residues. Germline assignment: CDR1 LGHDT and CDR2 YNNKEL (reference sequence). J was trimmed by 2 bases and V by 2 bases; bases with no gene match: 8. CDR3 bases: TGTGCCAGCAGCCAACCTGATAGCGGGGGCCACACAGATACGCAGTATTTT. Translation gives CASSQPDSGGHTDTQYF.

V and J are TRBV29-1 and TRBJ1-2; D might be TRBD1 (6 bases). V was trimmed by 2 bases and J by 6 bases, leaving 10 bases between them. The CDR3 has 12 residues. The germline V gene encodes CDR1 SQVTM and CDR2 ANQGSEA. In DNA, the CDR3 is TGCAGCGTTGAATCGGCAGGGGATGGCTACACCTTC. This translates into CSVESAGDGYTF.

This sequence joins TRBV4-1 and TRBJ1-1; 8 bases align to TRBD1. The CDR3 runs 16 residues. CDR1 is MGHRA, CDR2 YSYEKL, per germline. Trimming removed 3 bases from V and 5 bases from J; junction bases left unmatched: 11. The CDR3 loop is CASSHEGQGRNTEAFF. CDR3 DNA: TGCGCCAGCAGCCACGAAGGACAGGGTAGGAATACTGAAGCTTTCTTT.

The rearrangement uses TRBV18 and TRBJ1-2; TRBD1 is a possible D gene (6 bases). The CDR3 runs to 13 residues. Looked up from germline, CDR1 is KGHSH and CDR2 is LQKENI. V gave up 2 bases and J gave up 6 bases, with 10 bases separating them. The CDR3 reads CASSPRPGDGYTF. Here the CDR3 DNA reads TGTGCCAGCTCACCAAGGCCAGGGGATGGCTACACCTTC.

This sequence joins TRBV7-8 and TRBJ1-2, with 10 bases matching TRBD1. The germline gives CDR1 SGHVS, CDR2 FQNEAQ. Trimming took 1 base from V and 6 from J; bases not matched to a gene: 17. The CDR3 loop spans 19 amino acids. The CDR3 nucleotides are TGTGCCAGCAGCTTAGAGCGTTTTAGAGGGACAGGGGACAGTAATGGCTACACCTTC. Translating it yields CASSLERFRGTGDSNGYTF.

CDR3 residues: CASSETGYTGELFF. The DNA of the CDR3 is TGTGCCAGCAGCGAGACAGGGTACACCGGGGAGCTGTTTTTT. The J gene is TRBJ2-2, the V gene TRBV9; 7 nucleotides align to TRBD1. The CDR3 sequence is 14 residues long. Trimming took 3 bases from V and 3 from J; bases not matched to a gene: 2. The germline CDR1 and CDR2 sequences are SGDLS and YYNGEE.

This clone was seen a handful of times. The gene calls are TRBV9 and TRBJ2-2, with 7 bases fitting TRBD1. The V gene's germline CDR1 is SGDLS and CDR2 YYNGEE. V dropped 4 bases and J dropped 2; count of bases not matched to a gene: 11. The CDR3 totals 17 residues. The CDR3 spells CASSPHKTGPNTGELFF. CDR3 DNA sequence: TGTGCCAGCAGCCCACATAAGACAGGGCCCAACACCGGGGAGCTGTTTTTT.

The chain carries TRBV2 and TRBJ2-7, with 7 bases lining up with TRBD2. The CDR3 runs to 14 residues. Germline trimming cut 3 bases from V and 4 bases from J; bases unmatched to any gene: 6. Looked up from germline, CDR1 is SNHLY and CDR2 is FYNNEI. The CDR3 sequence is CASSEGGVRYEQYF. The CDR3 coding sequence is TGTGCCAGCAGTGAGGGAGGGGTGAGGTACGAGCAGTACTTC. Full variable domain (rest looked up from reference TRBV2 and TRBJ2-7): EPEVTQTPSHQVTQMGQEVILRCVPISNHLYFYWYRQILGQKVEFLVSFYNNEISEKSEIFDDQFSVERPDGSNFTLKIRSTKLEDSAMYFCASSEGGVRYEQYFGPGTRLTVT.